Shown below are 14 T cell receptor beta chains from a single sample sequenced in a study of T cells in tumors after PD-1 blockade (dated by TCRdb to between 2018 and 2020). Library construction relied on the immunoSEQ multiplex PCR assay. As stored in TCRdb, this immuneACCESS dataset retains in-frame rearrangements with V and J assigned. A fraction of the clones does not appear; measured against another copy, unresolved V genes explain less than half of the discrepancy, and the remainder lacks a known reason. A total of approximately 6,000 clones appear in this sample, roughly 80% of them only once. In total, the top ten clones hold about 50% of the sample. The starting material was PBMCs, obtained after anti-PD-1 therapy. These receptors all come from a human donor with advanced basal cell or squamous cell carcinoma (not recorded which).

The chain carries TRBV5-6 and TRBJ1-2, with 9 bases that match TRBD1. The germline V gene has CDR1 SGHDT and CDR2 YYEEEE. Germline trimming cut 4 bases from V and 4 bases from J; bases unmatched to any gene: 8. This CDR3 contains 15 residues. This CDR3 reads CASSLRQGGSYGYTF. The CDR3 region has the DNA TGTGCCAGCAGCCTGAGACAGGGGGGATCCTATGGCTACACCTTC.

The rearrangement joins TRBV27 to TRBJ2-1, with TRBD1 matching over 8 bases. The CDR3 consists of 18 residues. CDR1 and CDR2 from the germline V gene are MNHEY and SMNVEV (reference sequence). The V segment lost 1 base and the J segment 5 bases; nucleotides outside the gene matches: 13. The DNA for the CDR3 is TGTGCCAGCAGTTTATACGTAGGTTGGGGACAGGCCAACAATGAGCAGTTCTTC. This sequence encodes CASSLYVGWGQANNEQFF.

The CDR3: CASQISIGQETQYF. The CDR3 coding sequence is TGTGCCAGCCAGATTAGCATCGGCCAAGAGACCCAGTACTTC. The gene calls are TRBV7-2 and TRBJ2-5; D not certain. Trimming stripped 8 bases from V and 1 base from J, with 14 bases between. The CDR3 consists of 14 residues. The germline gives CDR1 SGHTA, CDR2 FQGNSA. The full variable domain, its missing parts supplied by reference TRBV7-2 and TRBJ2-5, is GAGVSQSPSNKVTEKGKDVELRCDPISGHTALYWYRQSLGQGLEFLIYFQGNSAPDKSGLPSDRFSAERTGGSVSTLTIQRTQQEDSAVYLCASQISIGQETQYFGPGTRLLVL.

This chain connects TRBV5-4 to TRBJ2-7, with a weak D call TRBD1 (6 bases). Trimming took off 1 base at V and 6 bases at J, with 11 bases between the two ends. Per the germline V gene, CDR1 is SGHNT and CDR2 is YYREEE (reference sequence). CDR3 length: 13 residues. In DNA form, the CDR3 reads TGTGCCAGCAGCTTGCAGGGGTCGGGCGAGCAGTACTTC. Protein: CASSLQGSGEQYF.

The gene calls are TRBV19 and TRBJ1-4; D might be TRBD1 (6 bases). V was pared by 6 bases and J by 0 bases, with 17 bases between. CDR1 is LNHDA, CDR2 SQIVND, per germline (reference sequence). The CDR3 runs 17 residues. CDR3 DNA: TGTGCCAGTAGCAAGGACAGCTCCTTTGCAACTAATGAAAAACTGTTTTTT. It yields the protein CASSKDSSFATNEKLFF.

This chain uses TRBV10-3 with TRBJ2-5, with a weak D call TRBD2 (7 bases). V was shortened by 10 bases and J by 1 base, with 22 bases between the two germline ends. Germline CDR1 ENHRY, CDR2 SYGVKD. This CDR3 spans 16 amino acids. The CDR3 DNA follows: TGTGCCACCAAGGCTCAACTAGGGGGGGGCCAAGAGACCCAGTACTTC. Amino acids: CATKAQLGGGQETQYF.

The chain recombines TRBV4-2 with TRBJ1-2, with D perhaps TRBD1 (5 bases). In germline, CDR1 is LGHNA, CDR2 YNFKEQ. Trimming left V 1 base short and J 7 bases short, with 10 bases between. This CDR3 contains 13 residues. CDR3 DNA: TGTGCCAGCAGCCAAGTATCTGGGACTGGCTACACCTTC. Protein product: CASSQVSGTGYTF.

The genes are TRBV6-1 and TRBJ2-6; 7 bases match TRBD1. CDR3 length: 16 amino acids. Losses at the gene ends were 2 bases for V and 2 bases for J; bases not matched to a gene: 3. The germline gives CDR1 MNHNS, CDR2 SASEGT. Here the CDR3 reads CASSESTGTGANVLTF. In nucleotides, the CDR3 is TGTGCCAGCAGTGAATCGACAGGGACTGGGGCCAACGTCCTGACTTTC.

The chain employs TRBV30 and TRBJ2-7; D not resolved. The germline gives CDR1 GTSNPN, CDR2 SVGIG (reference sequence). Trimming left V 0 bases short and J 2 bases short, with 14 bases between. The CDR3 loop spans 15 amino acids. CDR3: CAWSVAPLQPYEQYF. The DNA for the CDR3 is TGTGCCTGGAGTGTAGCCCCCCTTCAGCCCTACGAGCAGTACTTC.

The chain recombines TRBV6-2 or TRBV6-3 with TRBJ2-3; TRBD2 aligns across 8 bases. The junction had 4 bases not matched to a gene; V was cut back by 4 bases and J by 1 base. Germline V CDR1 and CDR2: MNHEY, SVGEGT. The CDR3 runs 15 residues. In DNA form, the CDR3 reads TGTGCCAGCAGTTCCGGGGGGGCCCGCACAGATACGCAGTATTTT. The encoded protein is CASSSGGARTDTQYF.

The J gene is TRBJ2-7, the V gene TRBV4-3; D is unresolved. Germline V gives CDR1 LGHNA, CDR2 YSLEER. V lost 4 bases to trimming and J lost 4 bases, with 11 bases between them. The CDR3 loop spans 13 amino acids. In DNA, the CDR3 is TGCGCCAGCAGCCGCACGACTGAATACGAGCAGTACTTC. Translation gives CASSRTTEYEQYF.

The V call is TRBV4-2, the J call TRBJ2-1; the D is unclear. CDR3 size: 12 residues. Per the germline V gene, CDR1 is LGHNA and CDR2 is YNFKEQ. The V end was cut by 1 base, the J end by 7 bases, with 5 bases between. The CDR3 here is CASSQGTNEQFF. The CDR3 DNA reads as TGTGCCAGCAGCCAAGGAACTAATGAGCAGTTCTTC.

The V and J genes are TRBV9 and TRBJ2-5; D unclear. The CDR3 is 15 amino acids. CDR1 is SGDLS, CDR2 YYNGEE, per germline. Between the trimmed V and J ends, which lost 0 bases and 5 bases, there was a span of 14 bases. Here the CDR3 DNA reads TGTGCCAGCAGCGTAGGGGTCGGCAGCCATGAGACCCAGTACTTC. Its protein is CASSVGVGSHETQYF.

Comments on this clone: Other DNA sequences in this sample translate to the same CDR3. The V and J genes are TRBV4-3 and TRBJ2-1, with 8 bases lining up with TRBD2. CDR3 length equals 15 residues. J lost 9 bases, V lost 1 base, and 8 bases had no gene match. Germline V gives CDR1 LGHNA, CDR2 YSLEER. The CDR3, as DNA: TGCGCCAGCAGCCAAGGGGCGGGGGGCCCCCGTGAGCAGTTCTTC. It specifies CASSQGAGGPREQFF.